Presented here are 19 T cell receptor beta chains from one specimen sequenced in a study of PD-1 blockade in mismatch repair-deficient tumors. TCRdb keeps only in-frame clones here, not all; method: immunoSEQ multiplex PCR. The table has about 18,000 clones, roughly 84% seen once; the top ten hold about 1.5%. The specimen comprised PBMCs, sampled less than 25 weeks after starting pembrolizumab. The receptors derive from an adult with mismatch repair-deficient cancer.

The rearrangement joins TRBV19 to TRBJ2-1, with D possibly being TRBD2 (7 bases). The CDR3 is made up of 15 amino acids. V was shortened by 6 bases and J by 5 bases, with 17 bases between the two germline ends. Germline loops: CDR1 LNHDA, CDR2 SQIVND (reference sequence). This chain's CDR3 is CASRGWGGSDNEQFF. The CDR3 DNA is TGTGCCAGTAGGGGGTGGGGGGGCAGCGACAATGAGCAGTTCTTC.

This chain joins TRBV27 and TRBJ1-5; no reliable D call. The germline V and J ends were trimmed by 2 bases and 6 bases, with 8 bases remaining between them. The length of the CDR3 is 13 residues. Per the germline V gene, CDR1 is MNHEY and CDR2 is SMNVEV (reference sequence). CDR3 sequence: CASSLQSAQPQHF. The CDR3 DNA sequence: TGTGCCAGCAGTTTACAGTCCGCTCAGCCCCAGCATTTT.

V usage is TRBV19 and J usage is TRBJ2-1, with 10 bases that match TRBD2. V lost 6 bases to trimming and J lost 8 bases; unmatched junction nucleotides: 7. Germline assignment: CDR1 LNHDA and CDR2 SQIVND (reference sequence). The CDR3 has 14 residues. The CDR3 DNA is TGTGCCAGTAGGGGGCCTAGCGGGAGCCATGAGCAGTTCTTC. Translating gives CASRGPSGSHEQFF. Using reference TRBV19 and TRBJ2-1 for the parts outside the CDR3, the full variable domain is DGGITQSPKYLFRKEGQNVTLSCEQNLNHDAMYWYRQDPGQGLRLIYYSQIVNDFQKGDIAEGYSVSREKKESFPLTVTSAQKNPTAFYLCASRGPSGSHEQFFGPGTRLTVL.

The chain has TRBV2 and TRBJ1-2; D possibly corresponds to TRBD1 (5 bases). The CDR3 spans 17 residues. V lost 1 base, J lost 6 bases, and 21 bases lay in between. CDR1 SNHLY and CDR2 FYNNEI come from the germline V gene. CDR3: CASSEGGLGGASHGYTF. CDR3 in DNA: TGTGCCAGCAGTGAAGGGGGCTTGGGGGGAGCTTCGCATGGCTACACCTTC. Drawing the rest from reference TRBV2 and TRBJ1-2, the complete variable domain is EPEVTQTPSHQVTQMGQEVILRCVPISNHLYFYWYRQILGQKVEFLVSFYNNEISEKSEIFDDQFSVERPDGSNFTLKIRSTKLEDSAMYFCASSEGGLGGASHGYTFGSGTRLTVV.

This clone was seen a handful of times. The chain is built from TRBV6-1 and TRBJ2-7; D gene unclear. CDR1 and CDR2 from the germline V gene are MNHNS and SASEGT. Trimming took 1 base from V and 5 from J, leaving 12 bases between them. This CDR3 is 14 amino acids long. CDR3 sequence reads: CASSEVIPEDEQYF. In DNA form, the CDR3 reads TGTGCCAGCAGTGAAGTTATTCCCGAGGACGAGCAGTACTTC.

The rearrangement links TRBV5-4 to TRBJ2-5; TRBD2 agrees at 10 bases. Germline lookup yields CDR1 SGHNT and CDR2 YYREEE (reference sequence). The CDR3 is 15 residues long. V lost 4 bases to trimming and J lost 3 bases; unmatched junction nucleotides: 6. Here the CDR3 reads CASSRTGLAEETQYF. CDR3 coding DNA: TGTGCCAGCAGCCGAACTGGACTAGCGGAAGAGACCCAGTACTTC.

This chain uses TRBV2 with TRBJ2-3, with TRBD1 identical over 7 bases. This CDR3 is 15 amino acids long. V gave up 4 bases and J gave up 3 bases; unmatched junction bases: 7. Looked up from germline, CDR1 is SNHLY and CDR2 is FYNNEI. CDR3 DNA: TGTGCCAGCAGTGGACAGGGTTTGGGGACAGATACGCAGTATTTT. Amino acid sequence: CASSGQGLGTDTQYF.

This chain connects TRBV27 to TRBJ2-5, with TRBD2 matching 9 bases. The CDR3 is 14 residues long. The junction had 3 bases not matched to a gene; V was cut back by 2 bases and J by 5 bases. CDR1 is MNHEY and CDR2 is SMNVEV in the germline V gene (reference sequence). CDR3 sequence (DNA): TGTGCCAGCAGTTTAGGCGGGGGGGCGGAGACCCAGTACTTC. This sequence encodes CASSLGGGAETQYF.

The chain employs TRBV30 and TRBJ1-2; maybe TRBD1 (6 bases). V shed 0 bases and J shed 7 bases, with 15 bases lying between them. Germline CDR1 and CDR2: GTSNPN and SVGIG (reference sequence). The CDR3 runs 14 residues. The CDR3 DNA is TGTGCCTGGAGTGTAAAGGGGGGGGCGCGTGGCTACACCTTC. Protein: CAWSVKGGARGYTF.

The chain is built from TRBV7-2 and TRBJ1-2, with D hard to call. V shed 1 base and J shed 5 bases, with 8 bases lying between them. CDR1 and CDR2 (germline): SGHTA, FQGNSA. This CDR3 is 13 amino acids long. CDR3 coding DNA: TGTGCCAGCAGCTTAGTAAGCGGTTATGGCTACACCTTC. This gives the protein CASSLVSGYGYTF.

V and J are TRBV11-3 and TRBJ2-1; 9 nucleotides agree with TRBD2. The trim removed 0 bases at V and 5 bases at J, leaving 8 bases unmatched. The germline V gene encodes CDR1 SGHNT and CDR2 YENEEA. The CDR3 covers 17 residues. The CDR3: CASSLDILAGNNNEQFF. For the CDR3, the DNA is TGTGCCAGCAGCTTAGATATTCTAGCGGGAAACAACAATGAGCAGTTCTTC.

The chain couples TRBV27 to TRBJ1-5; 10 bases are a match to TRBD1. Germline lookup yields CDR1 MNHEY and CDR2 SMNVEV (reference sequence). Trimming at V came to 3 bases and at J to 3 bases, leaving 5 bases not matched to a gene. The CDR3 totals 16 residues. This chain's CDR3 is CASSLTGQGYNQPQHF. The CDR3 nucleotides read TGTGCCAGCAGTTTGACGGGACAGGGGTACAATCAGCCCCAGCATTTT.

This sequence joins TRBV28 and TRBJ2-5, with D perhaps matching TRBD1 (6 bases). Trimming removed 7 bases from V and 5 bases from J, with 14 bases in between. The CDR3 sequence is 13 residues long. Germline-derived CDR1 and CDR2 are MDHEN and SYDVKM. DNA of the CDR3: TGTGCCAGCATAAGAGGGGGTTACGAGACCCAGTACTTC. This encodes CASIRGGYETQYF.

This clone came up once. This chain links TRBV5-1 with TRBJ2-1; 8 positions match TRBD2. This CDR3 is built from 19 residues. Germline CDR1 SGHRS, CDR2 YFSETQ. V lost 0 bases and J lost 3; bases outside the gene matches: 14. The CDR3 bases are TGCGCCAGCAGCTTGGGGGAGAAACGAGCCGGGACTAGCTACAATGAGCAGTTCTTC. Translated: CASSLGEKRAGTSYNEQFF.

The V gene is TRBV5-8, the J gene TRBJ1-3; D is possibly TRBD1 (6 bases). V lost 4 bases and J 1 base, leaving 15 bases between the germline ends. The germline CDR1 and CDR2 sequences are SGHTS and YDEGEE. CDR3 length: 16 residues. The DNA for the CDR3 is TGTGCCAGCAGCGCCGGGACAATCACTTCTGGAAACACCATATATTTT. Encoded protein: CASSAGTITSGNTIYF. Full variable domain (outside the CDR3, taken from reference TRBV5-8 and TRBJ1-3): EAGVTQSPTHLIKTRGQQATLRCSPISGHTSVYWYQQALGLGLQFLLWYDEGEERNRGNFPPRFSGRQFPNYSSELNVNALELEDSALYLCASSAGTITSGNTIYFGEGSWLTVV.

CDR3: CASSELARGMGEQYF. CDR3 coding DNA: TGCGCCAGCAGTGAGCTAGCCAGGGGGATGGGTGAGCAGTACTTC. V and J are TRBV10-2 and TRBJ2-7; 7 bases match TRBD1. Germline V gene data show CDR1 as WSHSY and CDR2 as SAAADI. The CDR3 is 15 residues long. With V trimmed by 2 bases and J by 7 bases, 11 bases remained unmatched.

This clone was counted a single time. The rearrangement joins TRBV30 to TRBJ2-3; D is possibly TRBD2 (5 bases). CDR3 length: 16 residues. CDR1 and CDR2 (germline): GTSNPN, SVGIG (reference sequence). V shed 1 base and J shed 1 base, with 15 bases lying between them. CDR3 sequence reads: CAWSGGSSKGTDTQYF. The CDR3 DNA is TGTGCCTGGAGTGGAGGGTCTAGTAAGGGCACAGATACGCAGTATTTT.

The chain's CDR3 is CAIRPGLGNEQFF. The CDR3 DNA reads TGTGCCATCCGACCTGGACTAGGCAATGAGCAGTTCTTC. The V gene is TRBV10-3, the J gene TRBJ2-1; the match to TRBD2 covers 7 bases. Trimming took 8 bases from V and 6 from J; bases not matched to a gene: 7. Germline CDR1 reads ENHRY; CDR2 reads SYGVKD. This CDR3 is built from 13 residues.

This chain uses TRBV21-1 with TRBJ1-5; the table assigns TRBD1, which was not confirmed against the DNA. TRBV21-1 is a known pseudogene. The CDR3 is made up of 20 amino acids. The chain's CDR3 is CASSKCIRDRVPYSNQPQHF. In DNA, the CDR3 is TGTGCCAGCAGCAAATGTATCCGGGACAGGGTACCCTATAGCAATCAGCCCCAGCATTTT.